What follows are 16 T cell receptor beta chains derived from one specimen sequenced in a study of graft-versus-host responses after intestinal transplantation. TCRdb keeps only in-frame clones here, not all; method: immunoSEQ multiplex PCR. The sample carries approximately 94,000 clones, about 88% recorded once. Their cognate antigens are unknown. Sequences were derived from unstimulated CD4+ T cells sorted from spleen or lymph node cells, sampled before transplant. All receptors derive from a human donor who was the organ donor for an intestinal transplant.

V gene TRBV9 combines with J gene TRBJ1-2; D is unresolved. V lost 4 bases to trimming and J lost 0 bases, with 13 bases between them. The CDR3 consists of 15 residues. Germline values: CDR1 SGDLS, CDR2 YYNGEE. The CDR3 DNA reads as TGTGCCAGCAGCCCCCCGGGAAGCACTAACTATGGCTACACCTTC. Protein: CASSPPGSTNYGYTF.

The chain has TRBV5-6 and TRBJ1-5, with D tentatively TRBD1 (5 bases). Trimming cost V 3 bases and J 4 bases, with 14 bases left between them. This CDR3 has 15 amino acids. Germline loops: CDR1 SGHDT, CDR2 YYEEEE. The CDR3 coding sequence is TGTGCCAGCAGCTCGCCTAAGGACAAGAATCAGCCCCAGCATTTT. As protein: CASSSPKDKNQPQHF.

This clone appeared a single time. This rearrangement joins TRBV7-6 to TRBJ2-1, with D tentatively TRBD1 or TRBD2 (6 bases each). This CDR3 spans 17 amino acids. Trimming left V 5 bases short and J 3 bases short, with 20 bases between. CDR1 is SGHVS, CDR2 FNYEAQ, per germline. CDR3 residues: CASSPPTVGGLYNEQFF. The CDR3 DNA sequence: TGTGCCAGCAGCCCCCCCACCGTCGGGGGCCTCTACAATGAGCAGTTCTTC.

This clone has only one observation. The chain joins TRBV2 to TRBJ1-2, with TRBD1 matching 7 bases. The germline V gene has CDR1 SNHLY and CDR2 FYNNEI. Germline trimming cut 8 bases from V and 6 bases from J; bases unmatched to any gene: 6. The CDR3 sequence is 12 residues long. As DNA, the CDR3 is TGTGCCAGCCGACAGGGTCTCGATGGCTACACCTTC. Encoded protein: CASRQGLDGYTF. Together with reference TRBV2 and TRBJ1-2, the CDR3 gives the full variable domain: EPEVTQTPSHQVTQMGQEVILRCVPISNHLYFYWYRQILGQKVEFLVSFYNNEISEKSEIFDDQFSVERPDGSNFTLKIRSTKLEDSAMYFCASRQGLDGYTFGSGTRLTVV.

This chain links TRBV28 with TRBJ2-3; 11 positions match TRBD1. The CDR3 extends over 16 amino acids. V lost 5 bases to trimming and J lost 3 bases; unmatched junction nucleotides: 7. The V gene's germline CDR1 is MDHEN and CDR2 SYDVKM. The CDR3: CASSLDRGLLTDTQYF. As DNA, the CDR3 is TGTGCCAGCAGTCTGGACAGGGGGCTTTTGACAGATACGCAGTATTTT.

V gene TRBV27 combines with J gene TRBJ1-4, with D perhaps TRBD1 (6 bases). Germline-derived CDR1 and CDR2 are MNHEY and SMNVEV (reference sequence). The CDR3 runs to 14 residues. V gave up 10 bases and J gave up 4 bases, with 16 bases separating them. For the CDR3, the DNA is TGTGCCACTGCTCCCAACAGGGTTAATGAAAAACTGTTTTTT. It encodes CATAPNRVNEKLFF.

The count of this clone is one. The J gene is TRBJ2-7, the V gene TRBV5-1; 8 nucleotides agree with TRBD1. J gave up 0 bases and V 4 bases, and 3 bases lay outside the gene matches. Germline V gives CDR1 SGHRS, CDR2 YFSETQ. This CDR3 comprises 14 residues. This CDR3 is CASSLDRDSYEQYF. The CDR3 nucleotides read TGCGCCAGCAGCCTGGACAGGGACTCCTACGAGCAGTACTTC. Full variable domain (missing parts from reference TRBV5-1 and TRBJ2-7): KAGVTQTPRYLIKTRGQQVTLSCSPISGHRSVSWYQQTPGQGLQFLFEYFSETQRNKGNFPGRFSGRQFSNSRSEMNVSTLELGDSALYLCASSLDRDSYEQYFGPGTRLTVT.

The chain joins TRBV9 to TRBJ2-7; no definite D call. This CDR3 comprises 14 residues. The V gene's germline CDR1 is SGDLS and CDR2 YYNGEE. V lost 0 bases and J 4 bases, leaving 11 bases between the germline ends. CDR3 bases: TGTGCCAGCAGCGTAGAGGCAGTGCCTTACGAGCAGTACTTC. It is translated as CASSVEAVPYEQYF.

This clone was seen a single time. The CDR3 reads CASSLGTSGDYNEQFF. In DNA, the CDR3 is TGTGCCAGCAGCTTAGGGACTAGCGGGGACTACAATGAGCAGTTCTTC. The rearrangement joins TRBV11-3 to TRBJ2-1; 12 nucleotides match TRBD2. The germline V gene has CDR1 SGHNT and CDR2 YENEEA. The CDR3 length is 16 residues. Trimming removed 1 base from V and 3 bases from J; junction bases left unmatched: 1. The full variable domain, rest sourced from reference TRBV11-3 and TRBJ2-1, is EAGVVQSPRYKIIEKKQPVAFWCNPISGHNTLYWYLQNLGQGPELLIRYENEEAVDDSQLPKDRFSAERLKGVDSTLKIQPAELGDSAVYLCASSLGTSGDYNEQFFGPGTRLTVL.

This chain joins TRBV4-1 and TRBJ1-3, with D possibly TRBD1 on 6 matching bases. The V gene lost 0 bases and the J gene lost 7 bases, with 13 bases spanning the gap. The germline V gene has CDR1 MGHRA and CDR2 YSYEKL. The CDR3 runs 15 residues. The CDR3 DNA is TGCGCCAGCAGCCAAGATGAACAGGGCTGGAACACCATATATTTT. Translating it yields CASSQDEQGWNTIYF.

The V gene is TRBV5-1, the J gene TRBJ2-7; 12 positions match TRBD2. Looked up from germline, CDR1 is SGHRS and CDR2 is YFSETQ. V gave up 5 bases and J gave up 2 bases; unmatched junction bases: 2. The CDR3 is made up of 14 amino acids. In nucleotides, the CDR3 is TGCGCCAGCAGGACTAGCGGGGGACCCTACGAGCAGTACTTC. Its protein is CASRTSGGPYEQYF. Filled out from reference TRBV5-1 and TRBJ2-7, the complete variable domain reads KAGVTQTPRYLIKTRGQQVTLSCSPISGHRSVSWYQQTPGQGLQFLFEYFSETQRNKGNFPGRFSGRQFSNSRSEMNVSTLELGDSALYLCASRTSGGPYEQYFGPGTRLTVT.

This clone was observed a few times. V gene TRBV19 combines with J gene TRBJ1-2; 8 nucleotides agree with TRBD1. V lost 10 bases, J lost 8 bases, and 21 bases stayed unmatched. There are 16 residues in the CDR3. CDR1 LNHDA and CDR2 SQIVND come from the germline V gene (reference sequence). CDR3 protein: CATHTSGPGGAWGYTF. The CDR3 DNA reads TGTGCCACCCATACTTCCGGGCCAGGGGGCGCGTGGGGCTACACCTTC.

The chain combines TRBV6-5 with TRBJ2-2; D possibly corresponds to TRBD2 (5 bases). CDR1 is MNHEY and CDR2 is SVGAGI in the germline V gene. This CDR3 comprises 14 residues. V was trimmed by 2 bases and J by 5 bases, leaving 9 bases between them. As DNA, the CDR3 is TGTGCCAGCAGTTACCCGCCGGGAACCGGGGAGCTGTTTTTT. This translates into CASSYPPGTGELFF.

The chain carries TRBV30 and TRBJ2-7; 8 bases map to TRBD1. Germline V CDR1 and CDR2: GTSNPN, SVGIG (reference sequence). The CDR3 length is 14 residues. V lost 5 bases and J lost 1; bases outside the gene matches: 7. CDR3 DNA: TGTGCCTGGGACCGACAGGGGAATTCCTACGAGCAGTACTTC. Its protein is CAWDRQGNSYEQYF.

V usage is TRBV5-1 and J usage is TRBJ1-2; no clear D gene. The CDR3 is 15 amino acids. CDR1 and CDR2 (germline): SGHRS, YFSETQ. Trimming pared 0 bases from V and 0 bases from J, leaving 9 bases between. The chain's CDR3 is CASSLVTGANYGYTF. The CDR3 DNA sequence: TGCGCCAGCAGCTTGGTTACCGGAGCTAACTATGGCTACACCTTC. Together with reference TRBV5-1 and TRBJ1-2, the CDR3 gives the full variable domain: KAGVTQTPRYLIKTRGQQVTLSCSPISGHRSVSWYQQTPGQGLQFLFEYFSETQRNKGNFPGRFSGRQFSNSRSEMNVSTLELGDSALYLCASSLVTGANYGYTFGSGTRLTVV.

This chain links TRBV6-6 with TRBJ1-4; no firm D call. The germline CDR1 and CDR2 sequences are MNHNY and SVGAGI (reference sequence). The CDR3 runs to 14 residues. V was pared by 7 bases and J by 7 bases, with 16 bases between. The DNA of the CDR3 is TGTGCCAGCAATACCGGGGTAATGTCTGAAAAACTGTTTTTT. Translating it yields CASNTGVMSEKLFF.